These 30 T cell receptor beta chains were all obtained from the same sample, sequenced in a study of T cell responses to AZD1222 COVID-19 vaccine. TCRdb's copy holds only in-frame clones and misses some; the assay was immunoSEQ multiplex PCR. The data contain 140,000 to 150,000 clones, roughly 91% of them singletons. The sample was peripheral blood, taken 28 days after the second AZD1222 dose. Source of these receptors: an adult who received the AZD1222 COVID-19 vaccine.

V usage is TRBV5-4 and J usage is TRBJ2-5, with D uncertain. This CDR3 spans 14 amino acids. From germline, CDR1 is SGHNT and CDR2 YYREEE (reference sequence). Trimming took off 7 bases at V and 5 bases at J, with 18 bases between the two ends. In nucleotides, the CDR3 is TGTGCCAGCTCAGTTGCCCCGTTCGGGGAGACCCAGTACTTC. Encoded protein: CASSVAPFGETQYF.

The chain combines TRBV11-2 with TRBJ2-1; D ambiguous. The germline V and J ends were trimmed by 0 bases and 5 bases, with 5 bases remaining between them. CDR1 is SGHAT, CDR2 FQNNGV, per germline. This CDR3 contains 13 residues. The CDR3 DNA reads as TGTGCCAGCAGCTTAGATAGAAACAATGAGCAGTTCTTC. This gives the protein CASSLDRNNEQFF.

The rearrangement joins TRBV7-9 to TRBJ2-7, with D unclear. The CDR3 is 14 amino acids. The V end was cut by 1 base, the J end by 0 bases, with 7 bases between. Germline loops: CDR1 SEHNR, CDR2 FQNEAQ (reference sequence). Here the CDR3 reads CASSLVTSSYEQYF. CDR3 nucleotides: TGTGCCAGCAGCTTAGTTACCAGCTCCTACGAGCAGTACTTC.

This chain uses TRBV13 with TRBJ1-1; D unclear. Per the germline V gene, CDR1 is PRHDT and CDR2 is FYEKMQ (reference sequence). The CDR3 has 14 residues. V lost 4 bases to trimming and J lost 1 base, with 10 bases between them. The CDR3 DNA sequence: TGTGCCAGCAGCTCCTGGACGGGGAACACTGAAGCTTTCTTT. Amino acid sequence: CASSSWTGNTEAFF. Full variable domain (missing parts from reference TRBV13 and TRBJ1-1): AAGVIQSPRHLIKEKRETATLKCYPIPRHDTVYWYQQGPGQDPQFLISFYEKMQSDKGSIPDRFSAQQFSDYHSELNMSSLELGDSALYFCASSSWTGNTEAFFGQGTRLTVV.

The chain combines TRBV5-1 with TRBJ2-1; 15 bases agree with TRBD2. From germline, CDR1 is SGHRS and CDR2 YFSETQ. This CDR3 spans 16 amino acids. V lost 4 bases, J lost 4 bases, and 3 bases stayed unmatched. The CDR3 DNA follows: TGCGCCAGCAGCATCGGACTAGCGGGAGGGTACAATGAGCAGTTCTTC. It yields the protein CASSIGLAGGYNEQFF.

This clone was recorded a few times. The chain couples TRBV18 to TRBJ2-3, with D perhaps TRBD2 (5 bases). CDR1 is KGHSH, CDR2 LQKENI, per germline. CDR3 length: 15 residues. V lost 3 bases, J lost 1 base, and 11 bases lay in between. The CDR3 DNA follows: TGTGCCAGCTCACCCGGCCGGGATGGCACAGATACGCAGTATTTT. Its protein is CASSPGRDGTDTQYF.

The J gene is TRBJ2-5, the V gene TRBV3-1 (or the pseudogene TRBV3-2), with D unclear. Trimming stripped 8 bases from V and 1 base from J, with 32 bases between. Germline V lookup: CDR1 LGHDT, CDR2 YNNKEL (reference sequence). The length of the CDR3 is 20 residues. The CDR3 reads CASASAPTTYDSPPQETQYF. The CDR3 DNA follows: TGTGCCAGCGCCTCAGCCCCAACCACCTACGACTCGCCCCCCCAAGAGACCCAGTACTTC.

The chain carries TRBV19 and TRBJ1-4; no definite D call. This CDR3 has 16 residues. V was cut by 4 bases and J by 3 bases, with 15 bases left in between. CDR1 is LNHDA, CDR2 SQIVND, per germline (reference sequence). CDR3 region: CASSTLTRPPNEKLFF. In DNA, the CDR3 is TGTGCCAGTAGTACCCTCACCAGACCACCTAATGAAAAACTGTTTTTT.

The V gene is TRBV12-3 or TRBV12-4, the J gene TRBJ1-2; D ambiguous. With 7 bases removed from V and 3 bases from J, the gap between germline ends came to 12 bases. The CDR3 runs to 13 residues. The CDR3 is CASTEGAHYGYTF. As DNA, the CDR3 is TGTGCCAGCACGGAGGGTGCACACTATGGCTACACCTTC.

V is TRBV7-9 and J is TRBJ2-7, with TRBD2 matching 7 bases. This CDR3 has 16 amino acids. Trimming took 1 base from V and 3 from J; bases not matched to a gene: 9. Germline V CDR1 and CDR2: SEHNR, FQNEAQ (reference sequence). The CDR3 here is CASSLGRGNRGYEQYF. CDR3 coding DNA: TGTGCCAGCAGCTTAGGGCGGGGGAACCGTGGCTACGAGCAGTACTTC.

The V and J genes are TRBV3-1 (or the pseudogene TRBV3-2) and TRBJ2-1; no firm D call. CDR3 length equals 13 residues. The V gene lost 0 bases and the J gene lost 4 bases, with 4 bases spanning the gap. Germline CDR1 LGHDT, CDR2 YNNKEL (reference sequence). The CDR3 DNA reads as TGTGCCAGCAGCCAAGATATATACAATGAGCAGTTCTTC. Translated: CASSQDIYNEQFF.

This clone was picked up one time. CDR3 nucleotides: TGTGCCAGCAGTGGGGGGAGCGGAGCTTTCTTT. The encoded protein is CASSGGSGAFF. The gene calls are TRBV12-3 or TRBV12-4 and TRBJ1-1; the D gene is possibly TRBD1 (5 bases). V was shortened by 5 bases and J by 10 bases, with 11 bases between the two germline ends. CDR3 length: 11 residues.

This rearrangement joins TRBV7-8 to TRBJ1-1; TRBD1 might be the D (6 bases). Per the germline V gene, CDR1 is SGHVS and CDR2 is FQNEAQ. The CDR3 totals 14 residues. V lost 5 bases and J 3 bases, leaving 13 bases between the germline ends. CDR3 in DNA: TGTGCCAGCAGCCCGAGCCACAGGGACACTGAAGCTTTCTTT. Translated: CASSPSHRDTEAFF. Based on the CDR3 plus reference TRBV7-8 and TRBJ1-1, the full variable domain is GAGVSQSPRYKVAKRGQDVALRCDPISGHVSLFWYQQALGQGPEFLTYFQNEAQLDKSGLPSDRFFAERPEGSVSTLKIQRTQQEDSAVYLCASSPSHRDTEAFFGQGTRLTVV.

The chain combines TRBV24-1 with TRBJ2-5, with TRBD1 as a possible D gene (5 bases). CDR1 and CDR2 from the germline V gene are KGHDR and SFDVKD. V gave up 3 bases and J gave up 3 bases, with 13 bases separating them. The CDR3 covers 15 residues. CDR3 loop: CATSDSRTWEETQYF. The DNA of the CDR3 is TGTGCCACCAGTGATAGCCGGACATGGGAAGAGACCCAGTACTTC.

The chain combines TRBV7-8 with TRBJ1-2, with 10 bases identical to TRBD1. V trimming: 3 bases; J trimming: 3 bases; junction bases outside the gene matches: 4. The CDR3 covers 15 residues. CDR1 SGHVS and CDR2 FQNEAQ come from the germline V gene. CDR3 in DNA: TGTGCCAGCAGCTTGGGACAGGGGTTTGACTATGGCTACACCTTC. The encoded protein is CASSLGQGFDYGYTF. Full variable domain (missing parts from reference TRBV7-8 and TRBJ1-2): GAGVSQSPRYKVAKRGQDVALRCDPISGHVSLFWYQQALGQGPEFLTYFQNEAQLDKSGLPSDRFFAERPEGSVSTLKIQRTQQEDSAVYLCASSLGQGFDYGYTFGSGTRLTVV.

This clone was observed a single time. In nucleotides, the CDR3 is TGCAGTGCTAGTGCGGGACGGGCCCCTTCGGCTTTCTTT. Translation gives CSASAGRAPSAFF. The chain recombines TRBV20-1 with TRBJ1-1; D might be TRBD1 (5 bases). The CDR3 spans 13 residues. Trimming took 3 bases from V and 11 from J, leaving 19 bases between them. Germline CDR1 DFQATT, CDR2 SNEGSKA (reference sequence).

The genes are TRBV27 and TRBJ2-1, with D tentatively TRBD2 (5 bases). This CDR3 is 15 amino acids long. Trimming pared 5 bases from V and 2 bases from J, leaving 13 bases between. Germline V gene sequence: CDR1 MNHEY, CDR2 SMNVEV (reference sequence). In DNA form, the CDR3 reads TGTGCCAGCAGTCCTGAGCGGCCCACCTACAATGAGCAGTTCTTC. Its protein product is CASSPERPTYNEQFF.

The chain joins TRBV7-9 to TRBJ1-2, with D perhaps TRBD1 (6 bases). Trimming left V 4 bases short and J 8 bases short, with 17 bases between. The V gene's germline CDR1 is SEHNR and CDR2 FQNEAQ (reference sequence). CDR3 length equals 14 residues. The CDR3 protein is CASSSRDKTGGYTF. The CDR3 DNA follows: TGTGCCAGCAGCTCACGGGACAAAACGGGCGGCTACACCTTC.

A few counts support this clone. CDR3: CASSPLGRYRRGSYTF. The CDR3 DNA reads as TGCGCCAGCAGCCCCCTCGGCCGTTACAGGCGCGGGAGCTACACCTTC. This sequence joins TRBV5-1 and TRBJ1-2; possible D gene TRBD1, 5 bases. The CDR3 sequence is 16 residues long. Germline V gives CDR1 SGHRS, CDR2 YFSETQ. V lost 4 bases to trimming and J lost 9 bases, with 25 bases between them.

The chain links TRBV12-3 or TRBV12-4 to TRBJ1-1; D is uncertain. This CDR3 contains 12 residues. With 3 bases removed from V and 5 bases from J, the gap between germline ends came to 7 bases. The CDR3 coding sequence is TGTGCCAGCAGTTTTGCTGGGACTGAAGCTTTCTTT. Translation: CASSFAGTEAFF.

This chain joins TRBV5-1 and TRBJ1-2; 10 bases line up with TRBD1. The CDR3 sequence is 14 residues long. Per the germline V gene, CDR1 is SGHRS and CDR2 is YFSETQ. Trimming removed 0 bases from V and 8 bases from J; junction bases left unmatched: 4. The CDR3 nucleotides are TGCGCCAGCAGCTTGGAGGGGACAGGGGAGGGCTACACCTTC. Translating it yields CASSLEGTGEGYTF.

In its sample, this clone was seen a few times. CDR3 sequence: CASSLADTQYF. The CDR3 DNA sequence: TGCGCCAGCAGCTTGGCAGATACGCAGTATTTT. The genes are TRBV5-1 and TRBJ2-3, with D uncertain. V lost 0 bases and J 4 bases, leaving 0 bases between the germline ends. Germline V gene sequence: CDR1 SGHRS, CDR2 YFSETQ. The CDR3 has 11 amino acids.

Worth noting for this clone: In the same sample, other DNA sequences code for this CDR3. The chain joins TRBV6-5 to TRBJ1-5, with 9 positions matching TRBD1. The CDR3 runs to 13 residues. Germline assignment: CDR1 MNHEY and CDR2 SVGAGI. V was clipped by 6 bases and J by 4 bases; unmatched bases: 1. In DNA form, the CDR3 reads TGTGCCAGCAGGGGACAGGGAAATCAGCCCCAGCATTTT. It specifies CASRGQGNQPQHF.

This chain connects TRBV2 to TRBJ2-1; 9 bases are shared with TRBD2. V lost 4 bases, J lost 9 bases, and 7 bases stayed unmatched. The CDR3 runs to 14 residues. CDR1 SNHLY and CDR2 FYNNEI come from the germline V gene. CDR3 in amino acids: CASSGISGSVEQFF. The DNA for the CDR3 is TGTGCCAGCAGTGGTATTAGCGGGAGTGTTGAGCAGTTCTTC.

CDR3 coding DNA: TGTGCCAGCAGCCCCCGGACAGATCTGTACCAAGAGACCCAGTACTTC. It is translated as CASSPRTDLYQETQYF. The rearrangement links TRBV5-4 to TRBJ2-5; weak D call: TRBD1 (6 bases). CDR3 length: 16 amino acids. Germline lookup yields CDR1 SGHNT and CDR2 YYREEE (reference sequence). The V end was cut by 4 bases, the J end by 0 bases, with 16 bases between. Looking up the rest from reference TRBV5-4 and TRBJ2-5 gives the full variable domain: ETGVTQSPTHLIKTRGQQVTLRCSSQSGHNTVSWYQQALGQGPQFIFQYYREEENGRGNFPPRFSGLQFPNYSSELNVNALELDDSALYLCASSPRTDLYQETQYFGPGTRLLVL.

The chain has TRBV7-9 and TRBJ1-2, with 9 positions matching TRBD1. The CDR3 extends over 15 amino acids. Germline CDR1 and CDR2: SEHNR and FQNEAQ (reference sequence). Trimming took 6 bases from V and 1 from J; bases not matched to a gene: 6. The DNA of the CDR3 is TGTGCCAGCAGTCCCCGGACAGGGGTTAACTATGGCTACACCTTC. Amino acid sequence: CASSPRTGVNYGYTF.

Regarding this clone: A junction end diverges from the germline sequence, so it may reflect a read error. V gene TRBV4-2 combines with J gene TRBJ1-2; possible D gene TRBD1, 5 bases. The CDR3 covers 14 residues. Germline V CDR1 and CDR2: LGHNA, YNFKEQ. The CDR3 here is CASSQELGAPRAWF. In DNA form, the CDR3 reads TGTGCCAGCAGCCAAGAATTAGGGGCCCCTAGGGCTTGGTTC.

CDR3 sequence reads: CAWSTGDNQPQHF. The CDR3 DNA reads as TGTGCCTGGAGTACCGGTGACAATCAGCCCCAGCATTTT. This chain joins TRBV30 and TRBJ1-5; D ambiguous. In germline, CDR1 is GTSNPN, CDR2 SVGIG (reference sequence). This CDR3 has 13 residues. V lost 2 bases and J lost 3, with 8 bases in between.

The genes are TRBV9 and TRBJ1-1; a possible D gene is TRBD1 (5 bases). Germline assignment: CDR1 SGDLS and CDR2 YYNGEE. V was pared by 0 bases and J by 4 bases, with 10 bases between. This CDR3 is built from 14 residues. CDR3 in amino acids: CASSVAGGATEAFF. As DNA, the CDR3 is TGTGCCAGCAGCGTAGCAGGAGGGGCCACTGAAGCTTTCTTT. Full variable domain (outside the CDR3, taken from reference TRBV9 and TRBJ1-1): DSGVTQTPKHLITATGQRVTLRCSPRSGDLSVYWYQQSLDQGLQFLIQYYNGEERAKGNILERFSAQQFPDLHSELNLSSLELGDSALYFCASSVAGGATEAFFGQGTRLTVV.

In nucleotides, the CDR3 is TGTGCCAGCAGCTTAGCGCAAGGGGTTGGTGGCTACACCTTC. It is translated as CASSLAQGVGGYTF. The genes are TRBV7-8 and TRBJ1-2; tentative D call: TRBD1 (5 bases). This CDR3 is 14 amino acids long. V was pared by 0 bases and J by 7 bases, with 12 bases between. The germline V gene has CDR1 SGHVS and CDR2 FQNEAQ.